The rows below give T cell receptor beta chains drawn from one sample of a study of blood T cells in healthy people across ages. TCRdb called the 5' RACE reads again in MiXCR, with one record for every CDR3 protein. The sample gives around 800,000 distinct CDR3 sequences, roughly 46% of which show up once; around 18% is in the top ten. What was sequenced was blood. The receptors come from an elderly man in good health. The CDR3 runs from the conserved cysteine through the conserved F or W. Each record gives: D gene, clone size, V gene, J gene, CDR3 DNA, CDR3 protein. A D gene is named only where the DNA matches it firmly. Part of the rows lack a size; the others show once, few, many or a class for expanded clones.

D: -; size: few; V: TRBV20-1; J: TRBJ2-7; DNA: TGCAGTGCTAGAGACCCTTTTGCAGTCTCCTACGAGCAGTACTTC; CDR3: CSARDPFAVSYEQYF
D: -; size: -; V: TRBV20-1; J: TRBJ1-5; DNA: TGCAGTGCTATTGGGTATAGCAATCAGCCCCAGCATTTT; CDR3: CSAIGYSNQPQHF
D: -; size: -; V: TRBV7-9; J: TRBJ1-1; DNA: TGTGTCAGCAGCTCAAACCCCAAGATGAACACTGAAGCTTTCTTT; CDR3: CVSSSNPKMNTEAFF
D: -; size: -; V: TRBV3-1; J: TRBJ2-4; DNA: TGTGCCAGCAGCCAAGATTCCGAGAGGGGGACCCAAAAGGAGCTGTGGGAGCTGTACTTC; CDR3: CASSQDSERGTQKELWELYF
D: TRBD2; size: -; V: TRBV28; J: TRBJ2-1; DNA: TGTGCCAGCAGTCTGGGGACTAGCGGGAAAATGAGCACCTACAATGAGCAGTTCTTC; CDR3: CASSLGTSGKMSTYNEQFF
D: TRBD1; size: -; V: TRBV7-2; J: TRBJ1-6; DNA: TGTGCCAGCAGCTCCGAGGACAGGGACGGTGTTAATTCACCCCTCCACTTT; CDR3: CASSSEDRDGVNSPLHF
D: TRBD1; size: -; V: TRBV4-2; J: TRBJ1-1; DNA: TGTGCCAGCAGCGTGGGGACAGGTAGCAACACTGAAGCTTTCTTT; CDR3: CASSVGTGSNTEAFF
D: TRBD2; size: -; V: TRBV10-2; J: TRBJ2-1; DNA: TGCGCCAGCAGTGTGCGGGAGGCGTACAATGAGCAGTTCTTC; CDR3: CASSVREAYNEQFF
D: -; size: -; V: TRBV20-1; J: TRBJ2-7; DNA: TGCAGTGCTACTCGGTACTACGAGCAGTACTTC; CDR3: CSATRYYEQYF
D: TRBD2; size: once; V: TRBV20-1; J: TRBJ2-3; DNA: TGCAGTGCTAGAGATATAGCGGGGGGGACAGATACGCAGTATTTT; CDR3: CSARDIAGGTDTQYF
D: -; size: -; V: TRBV28; J: TRBJ2-3; DNA: TGTGCCAGCAGTTTAGGAATCGGGGTGAGCACAGATACGCAGTATTTT; CDR3: CASSLGIGVSTDTQYF
D: -; size: few; V: TRBV20-1; J: TRBJ2-7; DNA: TGCAGTGCTAGAGATAGTACGGAAGGGCCACACCAGCAGTACTTC; CDR3: CSARDSTEGPHQQYF
D: TRBD1; size: -; V: TRBV30; J: TRBJ2-7; DNA: TGTGCCTGGAGTGTACGGGACAGGGGCATCTACGAGCAGTACTTC; CDR3: CAWSVRDRGIYEQYF
D: TRBD1; size: -; V: TRBV4-2; J: TRBJ1-4; DNA: TGTGCCAGCAGCCAAGCAGGGGGGAGGAATGAAAAACTGTTTTTT; CDR3: CASSQAGGRNEKLFF
D: -; size: -; V: TRBV9; J: TRBJ2-1; DNA: TGTGCCAGCGGGAGGGGTCAGGGGAATGAGCAGTTCTTC; CDR3: CASGRGQGNEQFF
D: -; size: once; V: TRBV5-6; J: TRBJ1-4; DNA: TGTGCCAGCAGCTTGAGAGTTTCCGGGGAAAAACTGTTTTTT; CDR3: CASSLRVSGEKLFF
D: -; size: -; V: TRBV20-1; J: TRBJ2-2; DNA: TGCAGTGGAGGTGTGTCGGGGCGGACCGGGGAGCTGTTTTTT; CDR3: CSGGVSGRTGELFF
D: TRBD2; size: -; V: TRBV20-1; J: TRBJ2-5; DNA: TGCAGTGCTCAACTAGCGGGAGGGCAAGAGACCCAGTACTTC; CDR3: CSAQLAGGQETQYF
D: -; size: many; V: TRBV28; J: TRBJ2-7; DNA: TGTGCCAGCAGTAAGGTTCACTCCTACGAGCAGTACTTC; CDR3: CASSKVHSYEQYF
D: TRBD1; size: -; V: TRBV7-2; J: TRBJ2-2; DNA: TGTGCCAGCAGCTCTAGACAGGGTTGGAACACCGGGGAGCTGTTTTTT; CDR3: CASSSRQGWNTGELFF
D: -; size: -; V: TRBV9; J: TRBJ2-2; DNA: TGTGCCAGCAGCGCAGTTGGCGGGGAGCTGTTTTTT; CDR3: CASSAVGGELFF
D: TRBD2; size: -; V: TRBV11-1; J: TRBJ2-1; DNA: TGTGCCAGCAGCTTAGCGGTAGCGGGGGGGATGGATGAGCAGTTCTTC; CDR3: CASSLAVAGGMDEQFF
D: TRBD2; size: once; V: TRBV20-1; J: TRBJ2-1; DNA: TGCAGTGCTACAGGACTAGCGGGTAATGAGCAGTTCTTC; CDR3: CSATGLAGNEQFF
D: -; size: few; V: TRBV30; J: TRBJ2-5; DNA: TGTGCCTGGAGTACGCAGAGGGAGACCCAGTACTTC; CDR3: CAWSTQRETQYF
D: TRBD2; size: -; V: TRBV28; J: TRBJ2-4; DNA: TGTGCCAGCGCAACCGGGGGGGCCTGGAACATTCAGTACTTC; CDR3: CASATGGAWNIQYF
D: TRBD1; size: -; V: TRBV11-2; J: TRBJ1-5; DNA: TGTGCCAGCAGCCGAACGACAGGGGATCAGCCCCAGCATTTT; CDR3: CASSRTTGDQPQHF
D: TRBD1; size: few; V: TRBV6-5; J: TRBJ2-1; DNA: TGTGCCAGCAGGGCGACAGGGTTGAATGAGCAGTTCTTC; CDR3: CASRATGLNEQFF
D: TRBD2; size: once; V: TRBV20-1; J: TRBJ2-3; DNA: TGCAGTGCCGCGAGCGGGGGCACAGATACGCAGTATTTT; CDR3: CSAASGGTDTQYF
D: -; size: few; V: TRBV9; J: TRBJ2-7; DNA: TGTGCCAGCAGCGTAGCTATGACTGACGCCTACGAGCAGTACTTC; CDR3: CASSVAMTDAYEQYF
D: -; size: -; V: TRBV7-9; J: TRBJ2-7; DNA: TGTGCCAGCAGCGAACAGGGTTGCGAGCAGTACTTC; CDR3: CASSEQGCEQYF
D: -; size: -; V: TRBV6-6; J: TRBJ2-2; DNA: TGTGCCAGCAGTTACTCAGCGGAGAACACCGGGGAGCTGTTTTTT; CDR3: CASSYSAENTGELFF
D: -; size: once; V: TRBV3-1; J: TRBJ2-5; DNA: TGTGCCAGCAGCCAAGGGATGCCGGGCAATGGGCAGTACTTC; CDR3: CASSQGMPGNGQYF
D: -; size: once; V: TRBV29-1; J: TRBJ2-5; DNA: TGCAGCGTTGACCCTCAAGAGACCCAGTACTTC; CDR3: CSVDPQETQYF
D: -; size: -; V: TRBV12-3/TRBV12-4; J: TRBJ1-2; DNA: TGTGCCAGCAGGAACCTAGGGCTGGGCTACACCTTC; CDR3: CASRNLGLGYTF
D: TRBD2; size: -; V: TRBV6-5; J: TRBJ2-1; DNA: TGTGCCAGCAGTTCCTCTAGCGGGAGGGGTGAGCAGTTCTTC; CDR3: CASSSSSGRGEQFF
D: -; size: -; V: TRBV19; J: TRBJ2-3; DNA: TGTGCCAGTAGTATGTGGCAGGGAGAAGATACGCAGTATTTT; CDR3: CASSMWQGEDTQYF
D: -; size: few; V: TRBV20-1; J: TRBJ2-7; DNA: TGCAGTGCACTACAACAATTCGGGCAGTACTTC; CDR3: CSALQQFGQYF
D: -; size: few; V: TRBV7-9; J: TRBJ1-2; DNA: TGTGCCAGCAGCTTAGGCCACGGGACATTGATCGACGGCTACACCTTC; CDR3: CASSLGHGTLIDGYTF
D: TRBD1; size: -; V: TRBV10-3; J: TRBJ1-2; DNA: TGTGCCATCAGTCCGACAGGGTTGGATGGCTACACCTTC; CDR3: CAISPTGLDGYTF
D: -; size: -; V: TRBV7-9; J: TRBJ2-5; DNA: TGTGCCAGCAGCTTAGGGTGGACAAACCAAGAGACCCAGTACTTC; CDR3: CASSLGWTNQETQYF
D: TRBD2; size: few; V: TRBV5-1; J: TRBJ2-1; DNA: TGCGCCAGCAGCTTGGTAGCTAGCGGGAGTACCAATGAGCAGTTCTTC; CDR3: CASSLVASGSTNEQFF
D: -; size: -; V: TRBV14; J: TRBJ2-5; DNA: TGTGCCAGCAGCCAAGAAGGGGGTCGTCCCGAGACCCAGTACTTC; CDR3: CASSQEGGRPETQYF
D: -; size: once; V: TRBV15; J: TRBJ2-3; DNA: TGTGCCACCAGCAGAGACAGGGGGGGAAACAACACAGATACGCAGTATTTT; CDR3: CATSRDRGGNNTDTQYF
D: -; size: many; V: TRBV7-3; J: TRBJ2-1; DNA: TGTGCCAGCAGTCCCGACAGACAACACAATGAGCAGTTCTTC; CDR3: CASSPDRQHNEQFF
D: TRBD1; size: -; V: TRBV20-1; J: TRBJ2-5; DNA: TGCAGTGCTCCGACAGGGCGCCAAGAGACCCAGTACTTC; CDR3: CSAPTGRQETQYF